The source of this T cell receptor (beta chain) is a study of T cells in Graves' hyperthyroidism and ophthalmopathy. Study background: Peripheral blood samples were taken at initial diagnosis, prior to any treatment. The study's findings and limits: Median prediction lead before ophthalmopathy onset was around 6.9 months with the model.

RNA transcripts provided the source from which TCR beta CDR3 regions were amplified. The study used the HTBI primer set for a first-round RT-PCR of the TCR CDR3. Via MiXCR, TCRdb re-called the multiplex PCR reads, giving one row per CDR3 protein. The table shows approximately 590,000 distinct CDR3 sequences, with more than 15% occurring only once. This clonotype has ten or more counts. Its antigen remains unknown. Deletions cut 4 bases from V and 0 bases from J, with 8 bases between. Germline loops: CDR1 MNHNS, CDR2 SASEGT. This CDR3 spans 14 amino acids. No progression to ophthalmopathy during 18 months of follow-up defined stable disease.

The sample was blood. The clonotype originates from a woman aged 25-40 years with Graves' hyperthyroidism. The chain carries TRBV6-1 and TRBJ2-3; D remains unclear. CDR3: CASSVLTSTDTQYF. The DNA for the CDR3 is TGTGCCAGCAGTGTACTCACTAGCACAGATACGCAGTATTTT.